The clone carrying this TCR beta chain has only one observation. These data are taken from a study of early T cells in non-severe SARS-CoV-2 infection. Unique molecular identifier tags were affixed to discrete cDNA molecules. In TCRdb, the 5' RACE reads were re-called with MiXCR into one record per CDR3 protein. This sample has roughly 100,000 distinct CDR3 sequences, with about 12% found just once. The ends were cut back, 3 bases at V and 0 bases at J, with 15 bases in the middle. The CDR3 contains 18 residues. The TCR originated in an adult who was a healthcare worker with PCR-confirmed SARS-CoV-2 infection or an uninfected control (not recorded which). Sequences were obtained from whole blood. The V call is TRBV12-3 or TRBV12-4, the J call TRBJ2-6; tentative D call: TRBD1 (5 bases). DNA for the CDR3: TGTGCCAGCAGTTTCTACAGGATAGAGAGCTCTGGGGCCAACGTCCTGACTTTC. Its protein product is CASSFYRIESSGANVLTF.